This entry is about one T cell receptor beta chain. Its target antigen remains unknown. Base qualities are not at hand, and no much larger clone is one base apart. TCRbeta CDR3 regions were amplified from genomic DNA using the immunoSEQ Assay, a bias-controlled multiplex PCR. Concerning the study's data processing: The number of nucleated cells in each sample was estimated from the amplification of reference gene primers within the assay. Sequence reads were collapsed and filtered to measure the absolute abundance of every unique TCRbeta CDR3 rearrangement. Productive Simpson clonality was computed per sample as the square root of Simpson's diversity index over productive rearrangements. Sourced from immuneACCESS, this table was stored by TCRdb with only in-frame sequences that have V and J called. A share of the clones is absent; for the studies checked, an unresolved V gene accounts for under half, and the remainder has no known explanation. The V and J calls and the clone size are those of that table, but D and trimming were determined from the DNA. The sample yields 200,000 to 250,000 clones; 82% were counted once. The ten largest clones add up to roughly 8.2% of the sample.

This sample stems from a study of blood T cell repertoires in COVID-19 (dated by TCRdb to between 2020 and 2021). In terms of the full investigation: Samples covering the acute and convalescent phases of COVID-19 were provided by collaborators in the United States, Italy and Spain. The dataset comprised deeply sampled blood TCRbeta repertoires from subjects exposed to, actively infected with, or recovered from COVID-19. The prospective study material was composed of cDNA or gDNA derived from T cells, B-cell-depleted T cells, or PBMCs. A freely available public database, intended as a resource for researchers studying the immune response to SARS-CoV-2, is where the repertoires were released. Nearly every sample came with metadata listing a de-identified subject ID, COVID-19 status, age in years and sex. The samples were drawn from two sources: the first 160 participants of the ongoing ImmuneRACE study, and 1,254 subjects contributed by 6 global collaborators. HLA class I and class II types, where available, came from metadata supplied by the sample provider rather than from assay-based typing. What the authors observed across the whole study: The amount of clinical and demographic metadata varied by source and participant and was provided uncurated.

The CDR3 starts with the cysteine, ends with the phenylalanine, and has 13 residues. Here the CDR3 DNA is all that survives: 39 bases in frame from base 1. CDR1 LNHDA and CDR2 SQIVND were looked up in the germline V gene (reference sequence). V is pared back by 2 bases and J by 4 bases, with 6 bases lying between the germline termini. One collaborating source in Seattle enrolled patients while the patients were actively infected and followed the patients over time throughout the course of disease. Collaborating institutions collected whole blood in K2EDTA tubes following their own protocols. Collaborator samples were shipped for TCRbeta analysis as frozen whole blood, isolated PBMCs, or DNA extracted from either sample type.

The chain is encoded by TRBV19 joined to TRBJ1-3; the D gene remains uncertain. The sequenced sample consisted of peripheral blood. This sequence was found in a woman older than 75 with COVID-19, enrolled during active disease. The DNA sequence is as follows: TGTGCCAGTAGTATATCCGGGGGAAACACCATATATTTT. Its translation is CASSISGGNTIYF.